Following are 9 T cell receptor beta chains from one sample sequenced in a study of neurological immune-mediated disorders. TCRdb re-called the 5' RACE reads with MiXCR, one entry per CDR3 protein. This sample yields tens of thousands of distinct CDR3 sequences, of which 4% to 5.5% are seen a single time; around 5% belongs to the top ten. The material sequenced was PBMCs. Receptors originate from a woman aged 60-75 years with multiple sclerosis.

This clonotype has at least ten counts. Here the CDR3 reads CSVRRGRSGQPQHF. For the CDR3, the DNA is TGCAGTGTCAGACGGGGCAGGTCGGGTCAGCCCCAGCATTTT. V usage is TRBV20-1 and J usage is TRBJ1-5; perhaps TRBD1 as D (5 bases). Germline CDR1 and CDR2: DFQATT and SNEGSKA (reference sequence). This CDR3 contains 14 residues. V shed 7 bases and J shed 6 bases, with 19 bases lying between them.

The gene calls are TRBV3-1 and TRBJ1-4; TRBD1 is a possible D gene (6 bases). Germline V gene sequence: CDR1 LGHDT, CDR2 YNNKEL (reference sequence). Trimming left V 4 bases short and J 3 bases short, with 12 bases between. This CDR3 has 15 residues. The CDR3 region is CASSPTGHANEKLFF. CDR3 nucleotides: TGTGCCAGCAGCCCCACGGGACACGCTAATGAAAAACTGTTTTTT.

This clonotype was recorded at least ten times. The chain recombines TRBV10-3 with TRBJ1-1; 7 bases agree with TRBD1. The CDR3 sequence is 14 residues long. Trimming removed 6 bases from V and 6 bases from J; junction bases left unmatched: 10. Germline loops: CDR1 ENHRY, CDR2 SYGVKD. CDR3 nucleotides: TGTGCCATCAGAATTAGGGAGGGGGCTGCTGAAGCTTTCTTT. As protein: CAIRIREGAAEAFF.

In this sample, this clonotype turned up a few times. The rearrangement links TRBV5-1 to TRBJ1-2; the D gene is possibly TRBD1 (5 bases). This CDR3 contains 15 residues. Germline V gives CDR1 SGHRS, CDR2 YFSETQ. Trimming removed 2 bases at V and 1 base at J, with 12 bases between. CDR3 residues: CASSFLAGLNYGYTF. DNA for the CDR3: TGCGCCAGCAGCTTTTTGGCGGGGCTTAACTATGGCTACACCTTC.

This clonotype was detected a few times. Since no conserved phenylalanine or tryptophan closes the CDR3, a read error is the likely cause. CDR3 sequence reads: CASSLGAGGVQPQHC. Here the CDR3 DNA reads TGTGCCAGCAGTTTAGGGGCAGGGGGCGTTCAGCCCCAGCATTGT. The rearrangement links TRBV12-3 or TRBV12-4 to TRBJ1-5, with 8 bases matching TRBD1. J lost 6 bases, V lost 1 base, and 5 bases had no gene match. The length of the CDR3 is 15 residues.

V usage is TRBV7-2 and J usage is TRBJ2-1; 9 nucleotides agree with TRBD2. CDR3 length: 13 amino acids. Germline loops: CDR1 SGHTA, CDR2 FQGNSA. V lost 3 bases and J lost 10; bases outside the gene matches: 4. The CDR3 bases are TGTGCCAGCAGCTTGAGACTAGCGGAAGAGCAGTTCTTC. Translation gives CASSLRLAEEQFF.

The table lists this clonotype with many counts. V usage is TRBV7-2 and J usage is TRBJ2-7, with 9 bases aligning to TRBD1. The trim removed 1 base at V and 6 bases at J, leaving 7 bases unmatched. The CDR3 is made up of 15 amino acids. CDR1 is SGHTA, CDR2 FQGNSA, per germline. In DNA form, the CDR3 reads TGTGCCAGCAGCTTAGTAGGGGGGACAGGGACCGAGCAGTACTTC. Translated, it gives CASSLVGGTGTEQYF.

This clonotype was seen a few times. This chain connects TRBV24-1 to TRBJ1-5; no firm D call. V was shortened by 3 bases and J by 7 bases, with 12 bases between the two germline ends. Germline values: CDR1 KGHDR, CDR2 SFDVKD. The CDR3 contains 14 residues. The CDR3 loop reads CATSDREGGQPQHF. CDR3 in DNA: TGTGCCACCAGTGATCGGGAGGGCGGACAGCCCCAGCATTTT.

There are many counts of this clonotype. Its ends do not fully match the called genes, so a read error is possible. The V call is TRBV7-7, the J call TRBJ2-2; D gene ambiguous. The V gene's germline CDR1 is SSHAT and CDR2 FNYEAQ (reference sequence). The CDR3 is 16 amino acids. The CDR3 DNA follows: TGTGCTAGCAGCGCCACCCAGGTGACCAACACCGGGGAGCTGTTTTTT. Translation gives CASSATQVTNTGELFF. Complete variable domain (other parts from reference TRBV7-7 and TRBJ2-2): GAGVSQSPRYKVTKRGQDVTLRCDPISSHATLYWYQQALGQGPEFLTYFNYEAQPDKSGLPSDRFSAERPEGSISTLTIQRTEQRDSAMYRCASSATQVTNTGELFFGEGSRLTVL.